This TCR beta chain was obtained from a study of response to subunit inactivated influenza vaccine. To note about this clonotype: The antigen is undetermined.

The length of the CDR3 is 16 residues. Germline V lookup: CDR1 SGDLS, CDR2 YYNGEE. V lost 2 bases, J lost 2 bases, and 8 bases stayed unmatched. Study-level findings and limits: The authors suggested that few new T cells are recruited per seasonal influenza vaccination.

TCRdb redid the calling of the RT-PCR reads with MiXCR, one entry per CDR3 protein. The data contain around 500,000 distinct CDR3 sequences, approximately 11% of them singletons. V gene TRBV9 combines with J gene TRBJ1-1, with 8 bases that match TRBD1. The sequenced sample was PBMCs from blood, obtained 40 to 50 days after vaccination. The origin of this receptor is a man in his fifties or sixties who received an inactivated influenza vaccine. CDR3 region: CASSVGGRGLNTEAFF. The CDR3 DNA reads TGTGCCAGCAGCGTCGGGGGCAGGGGGCTTAACACTGAAGCTTTCTTT.